The rows below give T cell receptor beta chains drawn from one sample of a study of cytomegalovirus exposure and HLA in healthy donors. Produced via immunoSEQ multiplex PCR; TCRdb's table is partial and in-frame only. The table includes some 120,000 clones, roughly 90% detected once. The material sequenced was PBMCs. The origin of the receptors is a young woman in good health and CMV-seronegative. Each CDR3 is given with its conserved first and last residue. Fields, in order: CDR3 length, V gene, J gene, D gene, clone size, CDR3 protein, CDR3 DNA. A D gene is named only where the DNA matches it firmly. The listing skips clone size in some rows; elsewhere it reads once, few, many or a size class.

len: 16; v_gene: TRBV15; j_gene: TRBJ1-2; d_gene: -; abundance: -; CDR3aa: CATSRDRTAGNYGYTF; CDR3nt: TGTGCCACCAGCAGGGATCGGACAGCCGGTAACTATGGCTACACCTTC
len: 13; v_gene: TRBV15; j_gene: TRBJ1-2; d_gene: TRBD1; abundance: -; CDR3aa: CATSRQGGHGYTF; CDR3nt: TGTGCCACCAGCAGACAAGGGGGCCATGGCTACACCTTC
len: 14; v_gene: TRBV4-1; j_gene: TRBJ2-1; d_gene: -; abundance: -; CDR3aa: CASSSPLEWDEQFF; CDR3nt: TGCGCCAGCAGCTCCCCCCTAGAGTGGGATGAGCAGTTCTTC
len: 14; v_gene: TRBV14; j_gene: TRBJ1-2; d_gene: -; abundance: -; CDR3aa: CASSQGDGLYGYTF; CDR3nt: TGTGCCAGCAGCCAAGGAGACGGACTCTATGGCTACACCTTC
len: 13; v_gene: TRBV27; j_gene: TRBJ1-5; d_gene: -; abundance: -; CDR3aa: CASSNLQGSAQHF; CDR3nt: TGTGCCAGCAGTAACTTACAGGGCTCGGCCCAGCATTTT
len: 15; v_gene: TRBV5-1; j_gene: TRBJ1-5; d_gene: -; abundance: -; CDR3aa: CASSQGAGVDQPQHF; CDR3nt: TGCGCCAGCAGCCAAGGGGCAGGAGTCGATCAGCCCCAGCATTTT
len: 14; v_gene: TRBV11-2; j_gene: TRBJ2-5; d_gene: -; abundance: -; CDR3aa: CASSSQLSQETQYF; CDR3nt: TGTGCCAGCAGCTCCCAACTATCCCAAGAGACCCAGTACTTC
len: 15; v_gene: TRBV10-1; j_gene: TRBJ2-2; d_gene: -; abundance: -; CDR3aa: CASSEGEWDTGELFF; CDR3nt: TGCGCCAGCAGTGAGGGGGAGTGGGACACCGGGGAGCTGTTTTTT
len: 17; v_gene: TRBV5-1; j_gene: TRBJ2-7; d_gene: -; abundance: once; CDR3aa: CASSLSPGSRGAYEQYF; CDR3nt: TGCGCCAGCAGCTTGTCCCCAGGTAGCAGGGGAGCCTACGAGCAGTACTTC
len: 14; v_gene: TRBV11-3; j_gene: TRBJ2-7; d_gene: -; abundance: -; CDR3aa: CASSLWTSANEQYF; CDR3nt: TGTGCCAGCAGCTTGTGGACATCGGCCAACGAGCAGTACTTC
len: 14; v_gene: TRBV19; j_gene: TRBJ1-1; d_gene: TRBD1; abundance: -; CDR3aa: CASSPGQGATEAFF; CDR3nt: TGTGCCAGTAGTCCAGGACAGGGGGCCACTGAAGCTTTCTTT
len: 15; v_gene: TRBV5-1; j_gene: TRBJ2-7; d_gene: -; abundance: -; CDR3aa: CASSLVLGQVYEQYF; CDR3nt: TGCGCCAGCAGCTTGGTCCTGGGTCAGGTCTACGAGCAGTACTTC
len: 13; v_gene: TRBV2; j_gene: TRBJ2-7; d_gene: TRBD2; abundance: -; CDR3aa: CASRTSGTYEQYF; CDR3nt: TGTGCCAGCCGGACTAGCGGGACATACGAGCAGTACTTC
len: 13; v_gene: TRBV10-1; j_gene: TRBJ1-4; d_gene: -; abundance: -; CDR3aa: CASSVAGAEKLFF; CDR3nt: TGCGCCAGCAGTGTGGCGGGAGCGGAAAAACTGTTTTTT
len: 11; v_gene: TRBV5-1; j_gene: TRBJ2-1; d_gene: -; abundance: -; CDR3aa: CASSQNNEQFF; CDR3nt: TGCGCCAGCAGCCAAAACAATGAGCAGTTCTTC
len: 12; v_gene: TRBV7-9; j_gene: TRBJ2-7; d_gene: -; abundance: -; CDR3aa: CASTGSGIEQYF; CDR3nt: TGTGCCAGCACCGGCTCGGGGATTGAGCAGTACTTC
len: 15; v_gene: TRBV27; j_gene: TRBJ2-1; d_gene: TRBD2; abundance: -; CDR3aa: CASSLAGGSYNEQFF; CDR3nt: TGTGCCAGCAGTTTAGCGGGAGGCTCCTACAATGAGCAGTTCTTC
len: 14; v_gene: TRBV6-1; j_gene: TRBJ1-2; d_gene: TRBD1; abundance: -; CDR3aa: CASRDRDRVYGYTF; CDR3nt: TGTGCCAGCAGGGACCGGGACAGGGTGTATGGCTACACCTTC
len: 13; v_gene: TRBV30; j_gene: TRBJ1-2; d_gene: TRBD1; abundance: few; CDR3aa: CAWRQGENYGYTF; CDR3nt: TGTGCCTGGCGACAGGGGGAGAACTATGGCTACACCTTC
len: 15; v_gene: TRBV29-1; j_gene: TRBJ2-7; d_gene: -; abundance: -; CDR3aa: CSVEGVGPVSYEQYF; CDR3nt: TGCAGCGTTGAAGGGGTGGGGCCCGTTTCCTACGAGCAGTACTTC
len: 14; v_gene: TRBV27; j_gene: TRBJ2-3; d_gene: TRBD2; abundance: -; CDR3aa: CASRRLGGADTQYF; CDR3nt: TGTGCCAGCAGGCGGCTCGGGGGGGCAGATACGCAGTATTTT
len: 14; v_gene: TRBV2; j_gene: TRBJ2-7; d_gene: TRBD2; abundance: -; CDR3aa: CASRPVAGSYEQYF; CDR3nt: TGTGCCAGCAGACCCGTAGCGGGGTCCTACGAGCAGTACTTC
len: 14; v_gene: TRBV6-1; j_gene: TRBJ1-5; d_gene: TRBD1; abundance: -; CDR3aa: CASSPTGINQPQHF; CDR3nt: TGTGCCAGCAGTCCGACAGGGATCAATCAGCCCCAGCATTTT
len: 16; v_gene: TRBV4-1; j_gene: TRBJ2-5; d_gene: -; abundance: -; CDR3aa: CASSQQPGLYQETQYF; CDR3nt: TGCGCCAGCAGCCAACAACCGGGGTTGTACCAAGAGACCCAGTACTTC
len: 16; v_gene: TRBV5-1; j_gene: TRBJ2-1; d_gene: TRBD2; abundance: -; CDR3aa: CASSLGLAGAVNEQFF; CDR3nt: TGCGCCAGCAGCTTAGGACTAGCGGGAGCGGTGAATGAGCAGTTCTTC
len: 16; v_gene: TRBV7-9; j_gene: TRBJ2-2; d_gene: TRBD1; abundance: -; CDR3aa: CASSLAWGQAYRELFF; CDR3nt: TGTGCCAGCAGCTTAGCGTGGGGACAGGCGTATCGAGAGCTGTTTTTT
len: 18; v_gene: TRBV2; j_gene: TRBJ2-7; d_gene: TRBD2; abundance: -; CDR3aa: CASRSRQGTSGRANEQYF; CDR3nt: TGTGCCAGCAGGAGCCGACAAGGGACTAGCGGGAGGGCGAACGAGCAGTACTTC
len: 15; v_gene: TRBV19; j_gene: TRBJ1-2; d_gene: -; abundance: -; CDR3aa: CASSILGRLGYGYTF; CDR3nt: TGTGCCAGTAGTATACTCGGGAGGCTTGGCTATGGCTACACCTTC
len: 15; v_gene: TRBV30; j_gene: TRBJ2-5; d_gene: -; abundance: -; CDR3aa: CACHPDRGIQETQYF; CDR3nt: TGTGCCTGCCACCCGGACCGGGGGATCCAAGAGACCCAGTACTTC
len: 16; v_gene: TRBV7-9; j_gene: TRBJ2-3; d_gene: -; abundance: -; CDR3aa: CASSSRVGRGTDTQYF; CDR3nt: TGTGCCAGCAGCTCCCGCGTAGGCAGAGGAACAGATACGCAGTATTTT
len: 19; v_gene: TRBV12-5; j_gene: TRBJ2-2; d_gene: TRBD2; abundance: -; CDR3aa: CASGLVLPLAGGTTGELFF; CDR3nt: TGTGCTAGTGGTTTGGTACTCCCACTAGCGGGAGGGACGACCGGGGAGCTGTTTTTT
len: 14; v_gene: TRBV5-4; j_gene: TRBJ2-7; d_gene: TRBD2; abundance: -; CDR3aa: CASSLLAGSGEQYF; CDR3nt: TGTGCCAGCAGCTTACTAGCGGGATCGGGGGAGCAGTACTTC
len: 16; v_gene: TRBV28; j_gene: TRBJ2-1; d_gene: -; abundance: -; CDR3aa: CASSLIAASSYNEQFF; CDR3nt: TGTGCCAGCAGTTTGATAGCGGCAAGCTCCTACAATGAGCAGTTCTTC
len: 15; v_gene: TRBV7-2; j_gene: TRBJ1-2; d_gene: TRBD1; abundance: -; CDR3aa: CASRRGTGKALGYTF; CDR3nt: TGTGCCAGCAGACGGGGGACAGGGAAGGCCCTTGGCTACACCTTC
len: 12; v_gene: TRBV5-1; j_gene: TRBJ2-7; d_gene: TRBD1; abundance: -; CDR3aa: CASSLGDSQGYF; CDR3nt: TGCGCCAGCAGCTTGGGGGACAGCCAAGGGTACTTC
len: 18; v_gene: TRBV7-6; j_gene: TRBJ2-7; d_gene: -; abundance: once; CDR3aa: CASSLDIRAGPLSYEQYF; CDR3nt: TGTGCCAGCAGCTTAGATATAAGAGCGGGTCCCCTCTCCTACGAGCAGTACTTC
len: 16; v_gene: TRBV5-1; j_gene: TRBJ2-7; d_gene: TRBD2; abundance: -; CDR3aa: CASSLGVAGGGYEQYF; CDR3nt: TGCGCCAGCAGCTTGGGTGTAGCGGGAGGTGGCTACGAGCAGTACTTC
len: 18; v_gene: TRBV18; j_gene: TRBJ2-3; d_gene: -; abundance: -; CDR3aa: CASSSLSVSPTSTDTQYF; CDR3nt: TGTGCCAGCTCATCTCTTAGCGTCTCCCCAACTAGCACAGATACGCAGTATTTT
len: 12; v_gene: TRBV6-1; j_gene: TRBJ2-1; d_gene: -; abundance: -; CDR3aa: CASSQAGTEQFF; CDR3nt: TGTGCCAGCAGCCAAGCGGGGACAGAGCAGTTCTTC
len: 13; v_gene: TRBV27; j_gene: TRBJ2-7; d_gene: -; abundance: -; CDR3aa: CASSFRGPYEQYF; CDR3nt: TGTGCCAGCAGTTTTAGGGGTCCCTACGAGCAGTACTTC
len: 15; v_gene: TRBV7-9; j_gene: TRBJ2-5; d_gene: TRBD1; abundance: -; CDR3aa: CASSFRDRGWETQYF; CDR3nt: TGTGCCAGCAGCTTTAGAGACAGGGGTTGGGAGACCCAGTACTTC
len: 13; v_gene: TRBV5-6; j_gene: TRBJ1-2; d_gene: -; abundance: once; CDR3aa: CASSFGQGFGYTF; CDR3nt: TGTGCCAGCAGCTTCGGTCAGGGGTTCGGCTACACCTTC
len: 14; v_gene: TRBV10-2; j_gene: TRBJ2-1; d_gene: TRBD2; abundance: -; CDR3aa: CASATGLALNEQFF; CDR3nt: TGCGCCAGCGCAACGGGACTAGCGCTCAATGAGCAGTTCTTC
len: 14; v_gene: TRBV5-1; j_gene: TRBJ2-7; d_gene: -; abundance: once; CDR3aa: CASSLTTGSYEQYF; CDR3nt: TGCGCCAGCAGCTTGACGACAGGCTCCTACGAGCAGTACTTC
len: 15; v_gene: TRBV6-1; j_gene: TRBJ2-1; d_gene: TRBD2; abundance: -; CDR3aa: CASRMREIGRYEQFF; CDR3nt: TGTGCCAGCAGAATGCGGGAGATAGGCCGGTATGAGCAGTTCTTC
len: 15; v_gene: TRBV2; j_gene: TRBJ2-3; d_gene: TRBD2; abundance: -; CDR3aa: CASKTGTSVTDTQYF; CDR3nt: TGTGCCAGTAAAACCGGGACTAGCGTCACAGATACGCAGTATTTT
len: 14; v_gene: TRBV7-9; j_gene: TRBJ1-2; d_gene: -; abundance: -; CDR3aa: CASSSAADPYGYTF; CDR3nt: TGTGCCAGCAGCTCTGCAGCGGATCCCTATGGCTACACCTTC
len: 15; v_gene: TRBV19; j_gene: TRBJ1-1; d_gene: -; abundance: -; CDR3aa: CASSISQAGSPEAFF; CDR3nt: TGTGCCAGTAGTATATCTCAGGCAGGGTCCCCGGAAGCTTTCTTT
len: 14; v_gene: TRBV5-4; j_gene: TRBJ1-1; d_gene: -; abundance: -; CDR3aa: CASASADLNTEAFF; CDR3nt: TGTGCCAGCGCTTCTGCAGATTTGAACACTGAAGCTTTCTTT
len: 16; v_gene: TRBV21-1; j_gene: TRBJ1-2; d_gene: -; abundance: many; CDR3aa: CASSLSNGGVTMGYTF; CDR3nt: TGTGCCAGCAGCCTCAGTAACGGGGGAGTGACTATGGGCTACACCTTC